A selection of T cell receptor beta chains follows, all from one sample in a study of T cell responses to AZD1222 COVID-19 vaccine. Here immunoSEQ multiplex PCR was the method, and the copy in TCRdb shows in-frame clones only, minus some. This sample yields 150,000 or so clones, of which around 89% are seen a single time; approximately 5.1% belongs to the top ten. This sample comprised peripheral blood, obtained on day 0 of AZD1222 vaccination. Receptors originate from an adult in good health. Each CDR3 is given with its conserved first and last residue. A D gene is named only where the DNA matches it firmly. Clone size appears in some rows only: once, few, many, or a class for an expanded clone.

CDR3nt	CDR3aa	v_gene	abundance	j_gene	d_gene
TGTGCCAGCAGCTTAGCGGCAGGTCGCGGGAGCAATCAGCCCCAGCATTTT	CASSLAAGRGSNQPQHF	TRBV11-2	.	TRBJ1-5	.
TGTGCCAGTAGCTTCATTAGGGACACTGAAGCTTTCTTT	CASSFIRDTEAFF	TRBV19	.	TRBJ1-1	.
TGCGCCAGCAGCTCGGGACACAGCAATGAAAAACTGTTTTTT	CASSSGHSNEKLFF	TRBV5-1	once	TRBJ1-4	.
TGTGCCAGCAGTTACGGGGCCGGGGGAAACACTGAAGCTTTCTTT	CASSYGAGGNTEAFF	TRBV6-5	.	TRBJ1-1	.
TGCGCCAGCAGCTTGGGTTCGGCAGGGGCTGAGCAGTTCTTC	CASSLGSAGAEQFF	TRBV5-1	.	TRBJ2-1	.
TGCGCCAGCAGCCAAGATCCGGGACCTCGAACTAATGAAAAACTGTTTTTT	CASSQDPGPRTNEKLFF	TRBV4-3	few	TRBJ1-4	.
TGCGCCAGCTTCGGGGACAGGGTAAACACCATATATTTT	CASFGDRVNTIYF	TRBV5-1	few	TRBJ1-3	TRBD1
TGTGCCAGCTCCTTGTCCCGGACAGGGGACCAGCCCCAGCATTTT	CASSLSRTGDQPQHF	TRBV6-5	.	TRBJ1-5	TRBD1
TGTGCCAGCAGCTTAACTGCGGCAGGCACAGATACGCAGTATTTT	CASSLTAAGTDTQYF	TRBV7-3	.	TRBJ2-3	.
TGTGCCAGCAGCATTGGACAGGGGGGGTCTGAAAAACTGTTTTTT	CASSIGQGGSEKLFF	TRBV5-6	.	TRBJ1-4	TRBD1
TGCGCCAGCAGCTTGGCGGCTTCCACAGATACGCAGTATTTT	CASSLAASTDTQYF	TRBV5-1	.	TRBJ2-3	.
TGTGCCAGTAGTATAGATCTTATATCCCAGGGGCAGTTCTTC	CASSIDLISQGQFF	TRBV19	.	TRBJ2-1	.
TGTGCCAGCAGCCAAGATTCGCTAGCGGGAGGATCAGGTGAGCAGTTCTTC	CASSQDSLAGGSGEQFF	TRBV14	.	TRBJ2-1	TRBD2
TGTGCCAGCAGCTTAGGGAGCGGGAGGGCCCTCGGGCAGTACTTC	CASSLGSGRALGQYF	TRBV7-2	.	TRBJ2-7	TRBD2
TGTGCCAGCAGCTTTATCACCCGCACTGAAGCTTTCTTT	CASSFITRTEAFF	TRBV5-4	.	TRBJ1-1	.
TGTGCCAGCAGCGTACGGGGTAGCGGGAATGGGTATGAGCAGTTCTTC	CASSVRGSGNGYEQFF	TRBV9	.	TRBJ2-1	TRBD2
TGTGCCAGCAGCTTGGGCCCAAGGACCCAGGCGGAGCTGTTTTTT	CASSLGPRTQAELFF	TRBV5-5	.	TRBJ2-2	.
TGTGCCACCAGAATGGGGGTCGGCTACACCTTC	CATRMGVGYTF	TRBV6-4	.	TRBJ1-2	.
TGTGCCAGCAGCCCAAGGACAGGGAACTACGAGCAGTACTTC	CASSPRTGNYEQYF	TRBV7-2	.	TRBJ2-7	TRBD1
TGTGCCAGTAGTATAGGGGCCCTCGGATATTCACCCCTCCACTTT	CASSIGALGYSPLHF	TRBV19	.	TRBJ1-6	.
TGTGCCAGCAGCCAGGCCGGGACTACCCCCTACAATGAGCAGTTCTTC	CASSQAGTTPYNEQFF	TRBV4-2	.	TRBJ2-1	TRBD2
TGTGCCTCTGTGGGAAGGGAGGACTCTGAAGCTTTCTTT	CASVGREDSEAFF	TRBV30	.	TRBJ1-1	.
TGTGCCAGCAGCTCCGGAGTGGGCTCCGACAATGAGCAGTTCTTC	CASSSGVGSDNEQFF	TRBV7-2	.	TRBJ2-1	.
TGTGCCTGGAGTGTACGAGGAGAGACCCAGTACTTC	CAWSVRGETQYF	TRBV30	.	TRBJ2-5	.
TGTGCCAGCAGCCCCGAGCTGGTTTTGGGACTTGATACGCAGTATTTT	CASSPELVLGLDTQYF	TRBV3-1/TRBV3-2	.	TRBJ2-3	.
TGTGCCAGTAGTATGTCGGCGCACGAGCAGTACTTC	CASSMSAHEQYF	TRBV19	.	TRBJ2-7	.
TGTGCCAGTAGTTCCGGGCGGGGATCGACTGAAGCTTTCTTT	CASSSGRGSTEAFF	TRBV19	.	TRBJ1-1	.
TGTGCCAGCAGCTACGGTTTAGGGGGAACCACTGAAGCTTTCTTT	CASSYGLGGTTEAFF	TRBV7-2	.	TRBJ1-1	.
TGTGCCAGCAGCTTAGAAGGGATACAAATGAACACTGAAGCTTTCTTT	CASSLEGIQMNTEAFF	TRBV7-8	.	TRBJ1-1	.
TGTGCCAGTAGTATCAACCGGGACACTGTGGAAGCTTTCTTT	CASSINRDTVEAFF	TRBV19	.	TRBJ1-1	.
TGTGCCAGCAGTGAAGCCCTCTTAACCGGGGAGCTGTTTTTT	CASSEALLTGELFF	TRBV2	.	TRBJ2-2	.
TGTGCCAGCAGTTCAAGCGGGGCGCGGAGATTGAACACAGATACGCAGTATTTT	CASSSSGARRLNTDTQYF	TRBV6-2/TRBV6-3	.	TRBJ2-3	TRBD2
TGTGCCAGCAGCTTATTAATCGGGAGTACCGAGCAGTACTTC	CASSLLIGSTEQYF	TRBV7-9	.	TRBJ2-7	.
TGTGCCAGCAGCCCGGAGGACTTCTCTGGAAACACCATATATTTT	CASSPEDFSGNTIYF	TRBV7-2	.	TRBJ1-3	.
TGCAGCGTTCGCCTAGCGGGAGCGAGGAATGAGCAGTTCTTC	CSVRLAGARNEQFF	TRBV29-1	.	TRBJ2-1	TRBD2
TGTGCCAGCAGTAAAGGGGATAACTATGGCTACACCTTC	CASSKGDNYGYTF	TRBV12-3/TRBV12-4	.	TRBJ1-2	.
TGTGCCAGCAGCCCGACGGGACAGGGAAGGTTGCATGGCTACACCTTC	CASSPTGQGRLHGYTF	TRBV11-2	.	TRBJ1-2	TRBD1
TGTGCCAGCAGCCAGGATGGGGGGGGCTCCTACGAGCAGTACTTC	CASSQDGGGSYEQYF	TRBV5-4	.	TRBJ2-7	TRBD2
TGTGCCAGCAGTTTATTGGGCGGGTTCACCGGGGAGCTGTTTTTT	CASSLLGGFTGELFF	TRBV28	.	TRBJ2-2	.
TGTGCCAGCAGCTTAGTCAGAAGCGCTAACACCGGGGAGCTGTTTTTT	CASSLVRSANTGELFF	TRBV7-9	once	TRBJ2-2	.
TGTGCCAGCAGCCAGGACAGCTATGGCTACACCTTC	CASSQDSYGYTF	TRBV28	.	TRBJ1-2	.
TGTGCCAGTAGTCGTCGGGGCGGGGGCCAAGAGACCCAGTACTTC	CASSRRGGGQETQYF	TRBV19	.	TRBJ2-5	TRBD2
TGTGCCAGCAGCTTAAGATTTCCGGGACAGGGGGCGAACACTGAAGCTTTCTTT	CASSLRFPGQGANTEAFF	TRBV7-2	.	TRBJ1-1	TRBD1
TGTGCCAGCAGCGATGGGGGACGCCGTAATGAAAAACTGTTTTTT	CASSDGGRRNEKLFF	TRBV6-5	.	TRBJ1-4	.
TGTGCCAGTAAGGGGGACCGCGGACAGACAAAGGATGGCTACACCTTC	CASKGDRGQTKDGYTF	TRBV19	.	TRBJ1-2	.
TGTGCCAGCAGCTTGGCTCGGGCGGGAAACACCATATATTTT	CASSLARAGNTIYF	TRBV5-5	.	TRBJ1-3	.
TGTGCCAGCAGCCCAAACCTTGGACTAGCGGGCCGGGAGCAGTTCTTC	CASSPNLGLAGREQFF	TRBV28	.	TRBJ2-1	TRBD2
TGCGCCAGCAGCCAGAGCCGGGGGGGTCCTAAGCGCACCGGGGAGCTGTTTTTT	CASSQSRGGPKRTGELFF	TRBV4-3	.	TRBJ2-2	TRBD2
TGTGCCAGCAGCTTTAACAGATTGAACACTGAAGCTTTCTTT	CASSFNRLNTEAFF	TRBV7-2	.	TRBJ1-1	.
TGTGCCACCCTTTGGGGGGGAAAGGGAACTGAAGCTTTCTTT	CATLWGGKGTEAFF	TRBV28	.	TRBJ1-1	.